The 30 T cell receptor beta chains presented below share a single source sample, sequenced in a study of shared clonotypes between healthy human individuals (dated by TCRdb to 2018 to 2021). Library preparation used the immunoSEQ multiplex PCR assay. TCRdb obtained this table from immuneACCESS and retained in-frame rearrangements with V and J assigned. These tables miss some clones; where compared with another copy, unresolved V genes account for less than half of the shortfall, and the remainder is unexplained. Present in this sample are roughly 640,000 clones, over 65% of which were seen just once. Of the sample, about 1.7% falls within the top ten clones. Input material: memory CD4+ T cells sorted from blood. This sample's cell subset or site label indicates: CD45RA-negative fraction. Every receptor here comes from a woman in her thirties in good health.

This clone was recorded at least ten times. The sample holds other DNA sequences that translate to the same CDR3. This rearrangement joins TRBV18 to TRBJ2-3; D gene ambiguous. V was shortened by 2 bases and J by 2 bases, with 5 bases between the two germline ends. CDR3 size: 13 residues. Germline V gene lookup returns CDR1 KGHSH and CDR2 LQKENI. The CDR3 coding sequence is TGTGCCAGCTCACCAGGGGTCACAGATACGCAGTATTTT. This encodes CASSPGVTDTQYF.

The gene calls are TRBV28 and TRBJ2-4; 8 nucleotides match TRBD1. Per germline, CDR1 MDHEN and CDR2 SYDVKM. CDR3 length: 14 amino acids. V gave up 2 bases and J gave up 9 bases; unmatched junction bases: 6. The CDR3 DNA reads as TGTGCCAGCAGTTTACTGGACAGGGCTGGCATTCAGTACTTC. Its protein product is CASSLLDRAGIQYF.

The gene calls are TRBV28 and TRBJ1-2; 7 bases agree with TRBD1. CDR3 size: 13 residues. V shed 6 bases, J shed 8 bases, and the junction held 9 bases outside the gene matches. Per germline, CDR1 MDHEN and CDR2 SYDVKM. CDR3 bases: TGTGCCAGCAGACCGCCGACAGGGAAGGGCTACACCTTC. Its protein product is CASRPPTGKGYTF.

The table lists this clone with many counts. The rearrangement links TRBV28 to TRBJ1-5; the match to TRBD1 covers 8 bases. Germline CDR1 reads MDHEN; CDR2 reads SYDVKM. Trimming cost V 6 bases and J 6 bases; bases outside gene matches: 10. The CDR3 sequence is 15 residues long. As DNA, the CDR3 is TGTGCCAGCAGCCGAGGACAGGGACGGTCTCAGCCCCAGCATTTT. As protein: CASSRGQGRSQPQHF.

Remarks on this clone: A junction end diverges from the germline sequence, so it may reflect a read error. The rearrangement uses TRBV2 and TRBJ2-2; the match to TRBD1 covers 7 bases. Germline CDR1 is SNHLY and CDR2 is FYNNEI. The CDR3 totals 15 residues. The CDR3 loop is CASRLTGQAPGKLFF. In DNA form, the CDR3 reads TGTGCCAGCAGGTTAACCGGACAGGCCCCCGGGAAGCTGTTTTTT.

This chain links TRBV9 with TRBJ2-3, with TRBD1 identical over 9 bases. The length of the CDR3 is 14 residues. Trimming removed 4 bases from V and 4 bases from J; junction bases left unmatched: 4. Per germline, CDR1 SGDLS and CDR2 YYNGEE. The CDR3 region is CASSPRTGADTQYF. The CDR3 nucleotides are TGTGCCAGCAGCCCACGGACAGGGGCAGATACGCAGTATTTT. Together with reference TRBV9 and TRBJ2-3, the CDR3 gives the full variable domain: DSGVTQTPKHLITATGQRVTLRCSPRSGDLSVYWYQQSLDQGLQFLIQYYNGEERAKGNILERFSAQQFPDLHSELNLSSLELGDSALYFCASSPRTGADTQYFGPGTRLTVL.

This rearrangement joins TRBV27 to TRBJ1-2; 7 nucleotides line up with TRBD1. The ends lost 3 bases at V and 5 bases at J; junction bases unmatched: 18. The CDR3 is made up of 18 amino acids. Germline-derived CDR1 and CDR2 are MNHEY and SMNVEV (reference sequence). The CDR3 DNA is TGTGCCAGCAGTTTTACAGGGGCTAAAGTGGGGGGACCATATGGCTACACCTTC. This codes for CASSFTGAKVGGPYGYTF.

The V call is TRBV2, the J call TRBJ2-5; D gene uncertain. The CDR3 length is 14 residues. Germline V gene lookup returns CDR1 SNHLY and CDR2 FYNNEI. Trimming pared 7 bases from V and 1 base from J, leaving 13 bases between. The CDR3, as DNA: TGTGCCAGCACCCCCCTGTGGTCCCAAGAGACCCAGTACTTC. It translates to CASTPLWSQETQYF.

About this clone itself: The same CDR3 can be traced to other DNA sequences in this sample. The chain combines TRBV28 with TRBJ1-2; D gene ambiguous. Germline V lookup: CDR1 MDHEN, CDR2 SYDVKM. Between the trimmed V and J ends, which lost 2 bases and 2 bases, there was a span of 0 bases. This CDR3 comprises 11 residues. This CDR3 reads CASSLNYGYTF. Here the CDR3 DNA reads TGTGCCAGCAGTTTAAACTATGGCTACACCTTC.

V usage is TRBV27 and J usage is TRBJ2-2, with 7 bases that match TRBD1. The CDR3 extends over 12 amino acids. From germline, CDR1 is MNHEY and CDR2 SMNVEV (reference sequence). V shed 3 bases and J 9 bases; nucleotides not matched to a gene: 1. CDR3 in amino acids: CASSFRGRELFF. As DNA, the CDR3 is TGTGCCAGCAGTTTTAGGGGGCGGGAGCTGTTTTTT.

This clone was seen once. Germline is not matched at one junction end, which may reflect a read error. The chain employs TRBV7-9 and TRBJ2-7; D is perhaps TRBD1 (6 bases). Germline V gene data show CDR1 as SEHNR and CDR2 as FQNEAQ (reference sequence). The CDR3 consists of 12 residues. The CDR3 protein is CASSLGDRPFTF. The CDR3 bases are TGTGCCAGCAGCCTAGGCGACAGGCCCTTTACCTTC.

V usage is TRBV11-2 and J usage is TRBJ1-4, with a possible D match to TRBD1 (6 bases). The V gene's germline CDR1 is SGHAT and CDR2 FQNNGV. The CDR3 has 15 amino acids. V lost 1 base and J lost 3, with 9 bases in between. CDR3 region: CASSLVGQPNEKLFF. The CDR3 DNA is TGTGCCAGCAGCTTAGTAGGACAGCCTAATGAAAAACTGTTTTTT.

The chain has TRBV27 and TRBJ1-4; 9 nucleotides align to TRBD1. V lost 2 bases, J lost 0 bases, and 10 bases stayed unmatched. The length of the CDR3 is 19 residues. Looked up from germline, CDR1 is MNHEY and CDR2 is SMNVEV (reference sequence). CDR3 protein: CASSLHGTGRSATNEKLFF. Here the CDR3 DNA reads TGTGCCAGCAGTTTACATGGGACAGGGAGGTCCGCAACTAATGAAAAACTGTTTTTT.

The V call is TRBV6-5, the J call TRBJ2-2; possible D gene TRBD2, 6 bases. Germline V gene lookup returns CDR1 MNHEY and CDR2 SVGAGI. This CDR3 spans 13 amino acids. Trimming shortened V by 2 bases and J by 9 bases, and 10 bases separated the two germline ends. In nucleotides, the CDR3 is TGTGCCAGCAGTTACGGGAGGTCATGGGAGCTGTTTTTT. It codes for CASSYGRSWELFF.

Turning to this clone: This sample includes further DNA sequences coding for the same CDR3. CDR3 DNA: TGCAGCGTTGAAGTAAGTGGCTACGAGCAGTACTTC. Residues: CSVEVSGYEQYF. V is TRBV29-1 and J is TRBJ2-7; D gene unclear. Per germline, CDR1 SQVTM and CDR2 ANQGSEA. CDR3 length equals 12 residues. The V and J ends lost 1 base and 3 bases respectively, with 7 bases between them.

The CDR3 loop is CSVLQGERGYEQYF. The DNA for the CDR3 is TGCAGCGTACTTCAGGGGGAGAGGGGCTACGAGCAGTACTTC. The J gene is TRBJ2-7, the V gene TRBV29-1; TRBD1 aligns across 7 bases. Germline CDR1 reads SQVTM; CDR2 reads ANQGSEA. The CDR3 is 14 amino acids. J gave up 3 bases and V 6 bases, and 11 bases lay outside the gene matches.

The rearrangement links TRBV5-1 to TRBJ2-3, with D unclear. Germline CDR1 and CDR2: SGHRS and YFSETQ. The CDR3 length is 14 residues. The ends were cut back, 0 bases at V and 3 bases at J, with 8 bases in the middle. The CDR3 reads CASSLVLGTDTQYF. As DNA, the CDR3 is TGCGCCAGCAGCTTGGTCCTGGGAACAGATACGCAGTATTTT.

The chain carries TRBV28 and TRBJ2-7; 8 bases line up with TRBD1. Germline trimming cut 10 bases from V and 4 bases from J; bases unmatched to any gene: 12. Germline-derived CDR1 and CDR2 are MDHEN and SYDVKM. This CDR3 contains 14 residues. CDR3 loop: CATGQGSIGYEQYF. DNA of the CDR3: TGTGCCACTGGACAGGGCTCAATCGGTTACGAGCAGTACTTC.

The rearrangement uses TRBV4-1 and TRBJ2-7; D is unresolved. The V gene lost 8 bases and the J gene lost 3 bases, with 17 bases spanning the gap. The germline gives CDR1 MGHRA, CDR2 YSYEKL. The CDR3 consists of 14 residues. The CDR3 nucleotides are TGCGCCAGCCTCCAAGACTGCGTAATCTACGAGCAGTACTTC. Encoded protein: CASLQDCVIYEQYF.

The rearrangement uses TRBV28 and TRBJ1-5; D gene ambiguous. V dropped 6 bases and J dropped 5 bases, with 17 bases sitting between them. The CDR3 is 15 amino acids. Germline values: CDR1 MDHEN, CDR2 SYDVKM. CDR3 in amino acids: CASRRRGSFDQPQHF. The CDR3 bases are TGTGCCAGCAGAAGACGAGGGAGCTTCGATCAGCCCCAGCATTTT.

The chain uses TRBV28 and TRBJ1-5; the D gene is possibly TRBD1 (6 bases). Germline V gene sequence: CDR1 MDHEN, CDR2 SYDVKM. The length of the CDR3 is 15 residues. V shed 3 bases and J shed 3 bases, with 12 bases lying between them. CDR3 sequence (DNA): TGTGCCAGCAGTTTGTCGGGACACTCCAATCAGCCCCAGCATTTT. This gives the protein CASSLSGHSNQPQHF.

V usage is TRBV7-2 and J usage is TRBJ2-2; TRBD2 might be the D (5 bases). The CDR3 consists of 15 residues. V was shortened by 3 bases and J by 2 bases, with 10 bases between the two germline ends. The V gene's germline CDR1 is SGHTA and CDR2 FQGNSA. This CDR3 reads CASSFTGENTGELFF. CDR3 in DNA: TGTGCCAGCAGCTTCACCGGGGAAAACACCGGGGAGCTGTTTTTT.

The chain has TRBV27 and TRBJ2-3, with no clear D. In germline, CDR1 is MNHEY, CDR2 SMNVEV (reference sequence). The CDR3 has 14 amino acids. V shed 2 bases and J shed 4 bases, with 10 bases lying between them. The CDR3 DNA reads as TGTGCCAGCAGTTTAGGGGTCCGTGCAGATACGCAGTATTTT. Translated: CASSLGVRADTQYF.

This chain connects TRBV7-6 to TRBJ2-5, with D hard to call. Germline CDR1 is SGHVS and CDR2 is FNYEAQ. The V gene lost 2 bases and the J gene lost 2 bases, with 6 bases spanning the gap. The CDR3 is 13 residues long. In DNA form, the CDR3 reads TGTGCCAGCAGCTTATCCATACAAGAGACCCAGTACTTC. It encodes CASSLSIQETQYF. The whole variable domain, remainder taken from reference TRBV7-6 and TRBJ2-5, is GAGVSQSPRYKVTKRGQDVALRCDPISGHVSLYWYRQALGQGPEFLTYFNYEAQQDKSGLPNDRFSAERPEGSISTLTIQRTEQRDSAMYRCASSLSIQETQYFGPGTRLLVL.

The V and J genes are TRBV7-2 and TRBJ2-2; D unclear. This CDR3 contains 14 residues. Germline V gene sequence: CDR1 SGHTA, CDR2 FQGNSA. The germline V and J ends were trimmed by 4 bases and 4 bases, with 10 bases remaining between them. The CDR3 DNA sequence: TGTGCCAGCAGCTCTCTTCAAAGCACCGGGGAGCTGTTTTTT. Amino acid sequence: CASSSLQSTGELFF.

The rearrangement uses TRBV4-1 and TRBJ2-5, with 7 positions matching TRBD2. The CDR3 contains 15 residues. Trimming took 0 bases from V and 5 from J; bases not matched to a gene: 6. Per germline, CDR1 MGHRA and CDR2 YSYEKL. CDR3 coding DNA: TGCGCCAGCAGCCAAGAACAAAGGGGAGGGGAGACCCAGTACTTC. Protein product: CASSQEQRGGETQYF.

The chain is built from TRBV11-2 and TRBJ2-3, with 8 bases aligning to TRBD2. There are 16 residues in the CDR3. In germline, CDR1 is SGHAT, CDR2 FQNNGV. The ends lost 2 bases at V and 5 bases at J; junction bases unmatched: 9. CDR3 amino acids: CASSLQGAGAEDTQYF. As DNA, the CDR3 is TGTGCCAGCAGCTTACAGGGAGCGGGAGCAGAAGATACGCAGTATTTT.

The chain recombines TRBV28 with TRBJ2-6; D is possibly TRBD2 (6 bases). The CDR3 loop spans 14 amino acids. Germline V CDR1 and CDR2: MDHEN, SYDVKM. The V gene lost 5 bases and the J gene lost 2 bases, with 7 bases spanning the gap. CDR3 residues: CASSGRPGANVLTF. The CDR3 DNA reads TGTGCCAGCAGTGGGAGGCCTGGGGCCAACGTCCTGACTTTC.

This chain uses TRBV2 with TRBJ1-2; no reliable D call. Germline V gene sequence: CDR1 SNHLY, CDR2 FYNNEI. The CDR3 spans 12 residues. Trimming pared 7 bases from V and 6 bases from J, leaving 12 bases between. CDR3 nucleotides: TGTGCCAGCAACACCGTGTCGGATGGCTACACCTTC. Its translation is CASNTVSDGYTF.

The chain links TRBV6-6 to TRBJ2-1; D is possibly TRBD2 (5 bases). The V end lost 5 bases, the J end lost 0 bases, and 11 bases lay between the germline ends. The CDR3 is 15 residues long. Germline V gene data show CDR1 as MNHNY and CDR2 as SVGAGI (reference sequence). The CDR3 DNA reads TGTGCCAGCAGTCCCCCGCGGGTCTCCTACAATGAGCAGTTCTTC. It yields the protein CASSPPRVSYNEQFF.